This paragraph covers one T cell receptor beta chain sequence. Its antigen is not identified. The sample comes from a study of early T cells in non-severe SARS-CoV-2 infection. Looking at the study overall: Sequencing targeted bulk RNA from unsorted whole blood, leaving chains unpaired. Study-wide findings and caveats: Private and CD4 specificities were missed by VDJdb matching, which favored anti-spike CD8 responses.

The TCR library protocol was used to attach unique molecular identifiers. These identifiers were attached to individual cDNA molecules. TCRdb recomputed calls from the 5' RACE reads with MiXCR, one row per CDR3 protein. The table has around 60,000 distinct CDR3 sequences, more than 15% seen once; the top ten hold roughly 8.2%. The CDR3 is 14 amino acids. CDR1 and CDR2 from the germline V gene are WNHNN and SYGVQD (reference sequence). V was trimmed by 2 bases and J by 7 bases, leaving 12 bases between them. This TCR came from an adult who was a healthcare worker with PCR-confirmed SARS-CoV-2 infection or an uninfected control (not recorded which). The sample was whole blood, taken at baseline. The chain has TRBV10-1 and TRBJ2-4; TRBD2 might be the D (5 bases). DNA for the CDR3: TGCGCCAGCAGTGAGAATCGACTACCCAACATTCAGTACTTC. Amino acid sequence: CASSENRLPNIQYF.